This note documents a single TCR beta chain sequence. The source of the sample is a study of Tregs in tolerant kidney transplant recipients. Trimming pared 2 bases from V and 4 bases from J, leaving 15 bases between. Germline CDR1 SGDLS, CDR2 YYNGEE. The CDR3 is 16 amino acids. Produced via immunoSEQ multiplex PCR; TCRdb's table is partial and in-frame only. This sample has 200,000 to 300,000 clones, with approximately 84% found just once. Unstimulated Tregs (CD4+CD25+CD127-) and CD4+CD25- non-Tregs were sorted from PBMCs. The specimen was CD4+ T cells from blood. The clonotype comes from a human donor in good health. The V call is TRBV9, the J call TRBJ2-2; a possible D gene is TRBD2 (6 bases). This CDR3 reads CASSVAKGGVTGELFF. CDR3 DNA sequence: TGTGCCAGCAGCGTTGCCAAGGGCGGGGTCACCGGGGAGCTGTTTTTT. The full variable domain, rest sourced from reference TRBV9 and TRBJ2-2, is DSGVTQTPKHLITATGQRVTLRCSPRSGDLSVYWYQQSLDQGLQFLIQYYNGEERAKGNILERFSAQQFPDLHSELNLSSLELGDSALYFCASSVAKGGVTGELFFGEGSRLTVL.